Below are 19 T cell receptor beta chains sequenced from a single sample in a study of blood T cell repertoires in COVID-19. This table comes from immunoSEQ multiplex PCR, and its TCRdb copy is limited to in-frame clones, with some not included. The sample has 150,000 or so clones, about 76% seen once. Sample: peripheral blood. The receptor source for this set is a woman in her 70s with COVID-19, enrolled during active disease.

The CDR3 DNA sequence: TGTGCCAGCAGTACAGGAGCCCGGAGTTCCTACGAGCAGTACTTC. This translates into CASSTGARSSYEQYF. This rearrangement joins TRBV7-2 to TRBJ2-7; D may be TRBD1 (5 bases). V gave up 6 bases and J gave up 1 base, with 16 bases separating them. Germline CDR1 is SGHTA and CDR2 is FQGNSA. This CDR3 spans 15 amino acids.

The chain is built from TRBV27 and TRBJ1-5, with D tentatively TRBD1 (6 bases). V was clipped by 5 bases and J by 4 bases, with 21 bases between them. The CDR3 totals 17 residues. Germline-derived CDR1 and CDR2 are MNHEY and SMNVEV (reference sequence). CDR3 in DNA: TGTGCCAGCAGTAAAAACAGGGTAGCCAAGGGGAATCAGCCCCAGCATTTT. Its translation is CASSKNRVAKGNQPQHF.

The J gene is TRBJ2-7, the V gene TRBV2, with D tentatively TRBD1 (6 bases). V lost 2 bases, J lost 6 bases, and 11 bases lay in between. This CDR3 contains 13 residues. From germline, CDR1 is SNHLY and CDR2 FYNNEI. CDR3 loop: CASSEQGFGEQYF. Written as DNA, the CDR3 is TGTGCCAGCAGTGAACAGGGGTTCGGCGAGCAGTACTTC.

As DNA, the CDR3 is TGTGCCAGCAGCGTAGCGGACAGGAGCTACGAGCAGTACTTC. Translated, it gives CASSVADRSYEQYF. The chain employs TRBV9 and TRBJ2-7, with 7 positions matching TRBD1. CDR1 is SGDLS, CDR2 YYNGEE, per germline. The V segment lost 0 bases and the J segment 3 bases; nucleotides outside the gene matches: 3. The CDR3 consists of 14 residues.

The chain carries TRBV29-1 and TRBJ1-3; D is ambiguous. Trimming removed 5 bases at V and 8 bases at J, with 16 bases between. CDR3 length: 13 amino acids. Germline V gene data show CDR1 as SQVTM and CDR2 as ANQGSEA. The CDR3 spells CSVIQDPIDTIYF. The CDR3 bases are TGCAGCGTTATCCAGGATCCCATTGACACCATATATTTT.

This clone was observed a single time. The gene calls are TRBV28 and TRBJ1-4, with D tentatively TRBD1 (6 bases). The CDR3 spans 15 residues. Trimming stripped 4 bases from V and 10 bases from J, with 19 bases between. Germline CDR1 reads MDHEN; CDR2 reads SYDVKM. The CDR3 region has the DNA TGTGCCAGCAGTTCAACAGGGATGCCTGCTCTAAAACTGTTTTTT. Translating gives CASSSTGMPALKLFF.

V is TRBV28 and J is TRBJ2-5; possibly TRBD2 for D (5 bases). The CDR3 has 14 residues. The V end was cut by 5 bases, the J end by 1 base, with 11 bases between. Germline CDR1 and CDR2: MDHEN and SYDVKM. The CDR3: CASSPLLAQETQYF. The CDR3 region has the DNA TGTGCCAGCAGTCCCCTCCTAGCCCAAGAGACCCAGTACTTC.

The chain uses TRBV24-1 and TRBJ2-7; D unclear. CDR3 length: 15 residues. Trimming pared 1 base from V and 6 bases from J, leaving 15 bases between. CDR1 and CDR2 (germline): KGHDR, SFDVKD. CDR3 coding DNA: TGTGCCACCAGTGATTTCCCTAGTCCCGCCGGCGAGCAGTACTTC. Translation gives CATSDFPSPAGEQYF.

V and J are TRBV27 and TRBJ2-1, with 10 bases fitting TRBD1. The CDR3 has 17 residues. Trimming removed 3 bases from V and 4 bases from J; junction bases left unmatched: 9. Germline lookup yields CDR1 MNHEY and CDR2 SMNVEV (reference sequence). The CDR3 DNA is TGTGCCAGCAGTTTTACCTCCGGGACAGGGGTTTACAATGAGCAGTTCTTC. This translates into CASSFTSGTGVYNEQFF.

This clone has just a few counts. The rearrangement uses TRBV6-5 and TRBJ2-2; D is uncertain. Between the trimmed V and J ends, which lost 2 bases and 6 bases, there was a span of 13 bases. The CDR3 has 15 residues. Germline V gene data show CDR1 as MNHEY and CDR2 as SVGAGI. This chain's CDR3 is CASSYKTYSAGELFF. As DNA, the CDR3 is TGTGCCAGCAGTTACAAGACTTATTCGGCCGGGGAGCTGTTTTTT.

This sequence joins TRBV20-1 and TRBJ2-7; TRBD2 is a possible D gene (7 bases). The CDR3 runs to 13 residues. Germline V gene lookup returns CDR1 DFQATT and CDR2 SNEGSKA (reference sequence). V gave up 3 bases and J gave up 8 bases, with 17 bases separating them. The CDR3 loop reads CSASLVRGAQQYF. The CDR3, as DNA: TGCAGTGCTAGTCTTGTTCGGGGGGCTCAGCAGTACTTC.

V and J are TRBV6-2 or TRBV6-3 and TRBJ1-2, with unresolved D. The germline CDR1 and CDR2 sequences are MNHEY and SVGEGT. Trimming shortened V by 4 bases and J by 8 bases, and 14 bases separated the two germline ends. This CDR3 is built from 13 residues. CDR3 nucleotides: TGTGCCAGCAGTTCCCAGCTACTAGGAGGCTACACCTTC. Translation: CASSSQLLGGYTF.

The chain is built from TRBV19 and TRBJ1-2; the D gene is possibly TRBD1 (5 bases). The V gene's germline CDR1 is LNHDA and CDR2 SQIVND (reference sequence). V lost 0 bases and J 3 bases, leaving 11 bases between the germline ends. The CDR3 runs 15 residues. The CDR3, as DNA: TGTGCCAGTAGTATAGATAGCGGGGCTCACTATGGCTACACCTTC. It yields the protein CASSIDSGAHYGYTF.

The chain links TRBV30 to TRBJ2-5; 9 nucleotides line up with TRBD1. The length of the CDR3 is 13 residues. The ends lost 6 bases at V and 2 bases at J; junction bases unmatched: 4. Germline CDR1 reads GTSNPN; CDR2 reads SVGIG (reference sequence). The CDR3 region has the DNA TGTGCCTGCCCTGGACAGGGGCAAGAGACCCAGTACTTC. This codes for CACPGQGQETQYF.

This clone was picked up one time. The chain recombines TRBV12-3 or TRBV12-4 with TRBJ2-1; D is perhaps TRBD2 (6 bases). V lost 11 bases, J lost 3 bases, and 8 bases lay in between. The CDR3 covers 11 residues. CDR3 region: CAAGYYNEQFF. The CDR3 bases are TGTGCCGCGGGGTACTACAATGAGCAGTTCTTC.

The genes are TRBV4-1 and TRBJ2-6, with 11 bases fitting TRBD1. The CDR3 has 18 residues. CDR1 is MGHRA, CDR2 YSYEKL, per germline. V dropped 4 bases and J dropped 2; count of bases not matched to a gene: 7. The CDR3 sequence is CASSPDRGLSAGANVLTF. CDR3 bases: TGCGCCAGCAGCCCGGACAGGGGGCTTTCGGCTGGGGCCAACGTCCTGACTTTC.

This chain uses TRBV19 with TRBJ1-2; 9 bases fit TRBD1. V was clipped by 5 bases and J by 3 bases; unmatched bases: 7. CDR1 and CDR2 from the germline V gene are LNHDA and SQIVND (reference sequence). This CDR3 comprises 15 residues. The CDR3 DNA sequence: TGTGCCAGTAGTCCCCGGACAGGGGCATACTATGGCTACACCTTC. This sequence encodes CASSPRTGAYYGYTF.

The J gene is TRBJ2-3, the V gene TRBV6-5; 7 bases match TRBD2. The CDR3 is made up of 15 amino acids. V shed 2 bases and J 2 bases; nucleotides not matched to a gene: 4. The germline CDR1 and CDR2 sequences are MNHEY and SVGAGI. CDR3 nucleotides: TGTGCCAGCAGTTACGCTAGCGGACTCACAGATACGCAGTATTTT. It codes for CASSYASGLTDTQYF.

The CDR3 sequence: CASSLPDRGGQYF. The CDR3 bases are TGTGCCAGCAGCCTTCCCGACAGGGGTGGGCAGTACTTC. The chain recombines TRBV5-5 with TRBJ2-7, with 8 nucleotides matching TRBD1. Trimming at V came to 4 bases and at J to 9 bases, leaving 9 bases not matched to a gene. The germline CDR1 and CDR2 sequences are SGHKS and YYEKEE (reference sequence). The length of the CDR3 is 13 residues.